These T cell receptor beta chains were read from a single sample in a study of T cell clonotyping in hematopoietic cell transplantation. Only in-frame clones appear in the TCRdb table, and some are missing; sequencing was by immunoSEQ multiplex PCR. Of 4,700 or so clones listed, just under 90% are singletons. Source: peripheral blood mononuclear cells, taken 100 days after allogeneic stem cell transplant. The receptors were sampled from a male patient between 65 and 85 years old who had an allogeneic stem cell transplant from an unrelated donor, so T cells may come from the graft donor. Some clones in this sample may be carry-over from other donors' samples. CDR3s leave out the opening cysteine and the closing phenylalanine or tryptophan.

v_call	j_call	cdr3_aa
TRBV6-5	TRBJ1-5	ASSYRDNQPQH
TRBV10-3	TRBJ2-7	AISDPYEQY
TRBV7-9	TRBJ1-5	ASSSDRGPQH
TRBV29-1	TRBJ2-7	SVAGPTSYEQY
TRBV6-5	TRBJ2-7	ASSRLQGVREQY
TRBV29-1	TRBJ1-1	SGRRQRDTEAF
TRBV7-2	TRBJ1-2	ASSLEGLNYGYT
TRBV7-6	TRBJ2-7	ASSFLAGERTYEQY
TRBV5-1	TRBJ2-7	ASSPDPAGVTEQY
TRBV7-3	TRBJ2-3	ASSLNGPLSGTQY